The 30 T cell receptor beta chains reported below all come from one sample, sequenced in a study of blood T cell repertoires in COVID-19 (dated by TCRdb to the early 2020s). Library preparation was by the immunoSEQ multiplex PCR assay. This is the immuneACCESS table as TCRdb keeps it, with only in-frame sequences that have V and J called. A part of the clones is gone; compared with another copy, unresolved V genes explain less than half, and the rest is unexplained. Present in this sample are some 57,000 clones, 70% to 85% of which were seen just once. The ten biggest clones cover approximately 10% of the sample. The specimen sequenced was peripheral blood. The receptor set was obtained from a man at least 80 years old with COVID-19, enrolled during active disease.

The CDR3 bases are TGTGCCAGCAGCCAAGCCAGCGGGGGGGCCGGGGGCACAGATACGCAGTATTTT. Protein: CASSQASGGAGGTDTQYF. The chain is built from TRBV4-2 and TRBJ2-3; TRBD2 matches 10 bases. Germline V gives CDR1 LGHNA, CDR2 YNFKEQ. Trimming at V came to 1 base and at J to 1 base, leaving 8 bases not matched to a gene. This CDR3 is 18 amino acids long.

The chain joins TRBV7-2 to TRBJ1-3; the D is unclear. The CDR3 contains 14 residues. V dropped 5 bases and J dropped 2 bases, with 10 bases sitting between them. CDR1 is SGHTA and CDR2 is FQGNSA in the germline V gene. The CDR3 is CASSDPGTGNTIYF. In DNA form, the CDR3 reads TGTGCCAGCAGCGACCCGGGGACTGGAAACACCATATATTTT.

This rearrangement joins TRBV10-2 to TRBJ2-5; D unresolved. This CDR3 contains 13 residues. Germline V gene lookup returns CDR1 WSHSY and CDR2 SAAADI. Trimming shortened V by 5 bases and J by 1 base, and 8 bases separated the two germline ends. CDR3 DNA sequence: TGCGCCAGCAGTACCACAATCCAAGAGACCCAGTACTTC. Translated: CASSTTIQETQYF.

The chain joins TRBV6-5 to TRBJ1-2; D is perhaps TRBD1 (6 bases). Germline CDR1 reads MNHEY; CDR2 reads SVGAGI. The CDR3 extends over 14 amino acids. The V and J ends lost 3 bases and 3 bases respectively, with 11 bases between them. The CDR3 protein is CASSYDPGDYGYTF. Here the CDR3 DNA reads TGTGCCAGCAGTTATGATCCAGGGGACTATGGCTACACCTTC.

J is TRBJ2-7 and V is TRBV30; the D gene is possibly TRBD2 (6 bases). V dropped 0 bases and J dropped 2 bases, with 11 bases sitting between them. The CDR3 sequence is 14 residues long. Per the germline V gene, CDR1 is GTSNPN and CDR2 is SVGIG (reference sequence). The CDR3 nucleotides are TGTGCCTGGAGTGTGGAGGGGTACGCCTACGAGCAGTACGTC. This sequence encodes CAWSVEGYAYEQYV.

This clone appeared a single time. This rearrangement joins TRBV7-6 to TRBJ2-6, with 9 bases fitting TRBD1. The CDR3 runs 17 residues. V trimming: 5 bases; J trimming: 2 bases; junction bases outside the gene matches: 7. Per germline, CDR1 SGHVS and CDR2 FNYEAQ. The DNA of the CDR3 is TGTGCCAGCAGCGAACCGACAGGGGGAACTGGGGCCAACGTCCTGACTTTC. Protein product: CASSEPTGGTGANVLTF.

The CDR3 reads CASSVGTGINQPQHF. For the CDR3, the DNA is TGTGCCAGCAGCGTAGGGACAGGGATCAATCAGCCCCAGCATTTT. The chain recombines TRBV9 with TRBJ1-5, with TRBD1 matching 8 bases. The CDR3 extends over 15 amino acids. The V segment lost 0 bases and the J segment 3 bases; nucleotides outside the gene matches: 2. CDR1 is SGDLS and CDR2 is YYNGEE in the germline V gene.

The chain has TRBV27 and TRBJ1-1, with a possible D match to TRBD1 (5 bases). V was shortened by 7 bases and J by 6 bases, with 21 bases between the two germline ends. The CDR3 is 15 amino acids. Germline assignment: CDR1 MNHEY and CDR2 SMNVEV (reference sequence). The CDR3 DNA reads TGTGCCAGCAACACGCTGGGGGGTGGGGAGTCTGAAGCTTTCTTT. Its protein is CASNTLGGGESEAFF.

CDR3 DNA sequence: TGTGCCAGCAGTCCCGTGACAGGGGGTGCCCTTACCATCTATGGCTACACCTTC. This translates into CASSPVTGGALTIYGYTF. This chain joins TRBV27 and TRBJ1-2; 9 positions agree with TRBD1. This CDR3 is built from 18 residues. Germline assignment: CDR1 MNHEY and CDR2 SMNVEV (reference sequence). Trimming cost V 5 bases and J 4 bases; bases outside gene matches: 17.

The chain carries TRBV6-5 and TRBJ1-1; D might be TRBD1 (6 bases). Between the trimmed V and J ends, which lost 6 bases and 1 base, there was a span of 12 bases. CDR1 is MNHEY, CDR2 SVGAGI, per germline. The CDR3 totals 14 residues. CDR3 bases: TGTGCCAGCAGATCGACAGGAGGGAACACTGAAGCTTTCTTT. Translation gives CASRSTGGNTEAFF.

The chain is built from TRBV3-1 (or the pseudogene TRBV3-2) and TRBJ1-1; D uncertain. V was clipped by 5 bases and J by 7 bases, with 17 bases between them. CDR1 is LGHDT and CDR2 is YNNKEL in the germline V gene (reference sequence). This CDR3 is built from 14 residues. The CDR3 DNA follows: TGTGCCAGCAGCTTCTCGGGTCGCCCGGGTGAAGCTTTCTTT. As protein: CASSFSGRPGEAFF.

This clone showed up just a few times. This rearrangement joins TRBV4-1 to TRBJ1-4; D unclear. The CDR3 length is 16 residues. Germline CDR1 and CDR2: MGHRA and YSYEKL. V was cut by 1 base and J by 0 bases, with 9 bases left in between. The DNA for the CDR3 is TGCGCCAGCAGCCAAGGACGGGAAGCAACTAATGAAAAACTGTTTTTT. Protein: CASSQGREATNEKLFF.

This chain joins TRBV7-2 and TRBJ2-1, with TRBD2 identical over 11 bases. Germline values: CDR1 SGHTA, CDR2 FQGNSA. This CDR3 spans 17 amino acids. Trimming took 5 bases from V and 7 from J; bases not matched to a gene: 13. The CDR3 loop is CASSQTRGLAAPNEQFF. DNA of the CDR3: TGTGCCAGCAGCCAAACCCGGGGACTAGCGGCCCCTAATGAGCAGTTCTTC. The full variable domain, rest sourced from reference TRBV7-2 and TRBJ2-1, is GAGVSQSPSNKVTEKGKDVELRCDPISGHTALYWYRQSLGQGLEFLIYFQGNSAPDKSGLPSDRFSAERTGGSVSTLTIQRTQQEDSAVYLCASSQTRGLAAPNEQFFGPGTRLTVL.

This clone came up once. CDR3 in amino acids: CSVSSGLMYNEQFF. In nucleotides, the CDR3 is TGCAGCGTGTCTAGCGGACTTATGTACAATGAGCAGTTCTTC. V is TRBV29-1 and J is TRBJ2-1, with 7 bases fitting TRBD2. Germline V gene data show CDR1 as SQVTM and CDR2 as ANQGSEA. J was trimmed by 4 bases and V by 6 bases; bases with no gene match: 9. This CDR3 contains 14 residues.

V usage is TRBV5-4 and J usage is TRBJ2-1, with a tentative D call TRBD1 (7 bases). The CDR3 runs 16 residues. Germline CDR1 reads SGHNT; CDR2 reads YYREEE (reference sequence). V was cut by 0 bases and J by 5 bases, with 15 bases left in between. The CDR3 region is CASSLGLRGVNNEQFF. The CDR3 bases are TGTGCCAGCAGCTTGGGACTCAGGGGGGTCAACAATGAGCAGTTCTTC.

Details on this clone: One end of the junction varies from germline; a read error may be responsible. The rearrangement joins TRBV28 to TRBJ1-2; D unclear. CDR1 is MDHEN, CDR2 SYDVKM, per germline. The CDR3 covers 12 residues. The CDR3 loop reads CASSSGSYGHTF. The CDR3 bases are TGTGCCAGCAGTTCGGGGAGCTATGGCCACACCTTC.

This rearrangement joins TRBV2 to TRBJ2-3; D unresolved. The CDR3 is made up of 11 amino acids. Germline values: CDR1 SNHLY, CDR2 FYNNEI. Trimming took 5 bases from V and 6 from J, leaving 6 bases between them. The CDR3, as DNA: TGTGCCAGCAGTCCGTCCGATACGCAGTATTTT. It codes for CASSPSDTQYF. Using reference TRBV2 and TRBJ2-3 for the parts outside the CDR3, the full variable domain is EPEVTQTPSHQVTQMGQEVILRCVPISNHLYFYWYRQILGQKVEFLVSFYNNEISEKSEIFDDQFSVERPDGSNFTLKIRSTKLEDSAMYFCASSPSDTQYFGPGTRLTVL.

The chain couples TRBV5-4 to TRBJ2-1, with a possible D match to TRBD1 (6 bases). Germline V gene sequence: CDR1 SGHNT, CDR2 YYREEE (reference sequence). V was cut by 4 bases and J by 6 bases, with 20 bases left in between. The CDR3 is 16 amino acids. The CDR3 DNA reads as TGTGCCAGCAGCGGGGGACACGGCTCTGGCGGCAATGAGCAGTTCTTC. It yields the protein CASSGGHGSGGNEQFF.

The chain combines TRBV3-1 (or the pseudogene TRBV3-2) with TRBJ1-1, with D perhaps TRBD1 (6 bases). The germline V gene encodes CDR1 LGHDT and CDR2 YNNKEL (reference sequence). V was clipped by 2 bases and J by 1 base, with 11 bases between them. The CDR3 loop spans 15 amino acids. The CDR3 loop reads CASSQQPTGNTEAFF. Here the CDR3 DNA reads TGTGCCAGCAGCCAACAGCCGACAGGGAACACTGAAGCTTTCTTT.

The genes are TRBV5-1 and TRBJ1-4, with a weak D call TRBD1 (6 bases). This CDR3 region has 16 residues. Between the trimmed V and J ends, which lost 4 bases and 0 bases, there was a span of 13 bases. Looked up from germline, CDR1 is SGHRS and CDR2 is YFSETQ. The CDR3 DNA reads TGCGCCAGCAGCGTACTGGGGGCAGCAACTAATGAAAAACTGTTTTTT. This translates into CASSVLGAATNEKLFF.

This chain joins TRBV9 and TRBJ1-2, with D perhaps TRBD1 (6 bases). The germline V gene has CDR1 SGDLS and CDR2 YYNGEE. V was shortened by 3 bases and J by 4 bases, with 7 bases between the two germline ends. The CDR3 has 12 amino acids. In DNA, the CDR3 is TGTGCCAGCAGCGCGACAGGCTATGGCTACACCTTC. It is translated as CASSATGYGYTF. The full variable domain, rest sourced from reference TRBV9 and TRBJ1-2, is DSGVTQTPKHLITATGQRVTLRCSPRSGDLSVYWYQQSLDQGLQFLIQYYNGEERAKGNILERFSAQQFPDLHSELNLSSLELGDSALYFCASSATGYGYTFGSGTRLTVV.

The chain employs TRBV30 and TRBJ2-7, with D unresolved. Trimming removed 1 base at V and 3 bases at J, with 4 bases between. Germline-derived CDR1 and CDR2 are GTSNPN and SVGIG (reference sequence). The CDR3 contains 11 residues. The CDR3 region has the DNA TGTGCCTGGAGTGCCAACTACGAGCAGTACTTC. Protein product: CAWSANYEQYF.

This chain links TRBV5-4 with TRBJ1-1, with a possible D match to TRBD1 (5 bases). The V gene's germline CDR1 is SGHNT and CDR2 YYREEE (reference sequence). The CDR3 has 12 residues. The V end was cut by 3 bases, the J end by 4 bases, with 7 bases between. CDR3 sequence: CASSSGLTEAFF. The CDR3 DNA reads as TGTGCCAGCAGCTCAGGGCTCACTGAAGCTTTCTTT.

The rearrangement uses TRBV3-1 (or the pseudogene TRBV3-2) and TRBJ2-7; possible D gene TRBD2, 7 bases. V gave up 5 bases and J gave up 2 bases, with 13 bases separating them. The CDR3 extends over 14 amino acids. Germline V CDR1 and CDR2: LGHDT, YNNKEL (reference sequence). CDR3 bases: TGTGCCAGCAGCTCCCGCGGGGGCCCCTACGAGCAGTACTTC. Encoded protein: CASSSRGGPYEQYF.

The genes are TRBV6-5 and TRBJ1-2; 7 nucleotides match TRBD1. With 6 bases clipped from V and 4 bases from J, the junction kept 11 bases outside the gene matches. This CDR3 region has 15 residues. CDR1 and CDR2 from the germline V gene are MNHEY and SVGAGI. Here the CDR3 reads CASRGRTGESYGYTF. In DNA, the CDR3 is TGTGCCAGCAGGGGCCGGACAGGAGAGTCCTATGGCTACACCTTC.

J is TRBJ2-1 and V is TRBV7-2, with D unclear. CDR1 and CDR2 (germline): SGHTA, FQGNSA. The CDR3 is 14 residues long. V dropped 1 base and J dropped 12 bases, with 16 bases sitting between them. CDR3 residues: CASSLDPQILLQFF. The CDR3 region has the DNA TGTGCCAGCAGCTTAGATCCGCAGATTTTATTGCAGTTCTTC.

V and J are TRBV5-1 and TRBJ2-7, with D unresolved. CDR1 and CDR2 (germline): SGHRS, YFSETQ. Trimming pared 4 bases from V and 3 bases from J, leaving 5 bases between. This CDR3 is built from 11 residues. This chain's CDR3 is CASSPGYEQYF. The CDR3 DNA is TGCGCCAGCAGCCCGGGCTACGAGCAGTACTTC.

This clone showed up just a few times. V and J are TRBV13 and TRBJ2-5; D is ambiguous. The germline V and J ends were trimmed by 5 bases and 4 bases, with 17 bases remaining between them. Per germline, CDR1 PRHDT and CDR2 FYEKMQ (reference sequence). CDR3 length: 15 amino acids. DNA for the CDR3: TGTGCCAGCAGCGCCCGGTCCGGCGGTGGAGAGACCCAGTACTTC. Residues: CASSARSGGGETQYF.

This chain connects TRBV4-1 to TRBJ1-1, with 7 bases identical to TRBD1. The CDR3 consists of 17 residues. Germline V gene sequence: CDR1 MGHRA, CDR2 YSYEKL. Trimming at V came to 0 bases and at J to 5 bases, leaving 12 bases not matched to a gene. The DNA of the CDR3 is TGCGCCAGCAGCCAAGATCCGAAAGGGGGCGGGAGGACTGAAGCTTTCTTT. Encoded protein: CASSQDPKGGGRTEAFF.

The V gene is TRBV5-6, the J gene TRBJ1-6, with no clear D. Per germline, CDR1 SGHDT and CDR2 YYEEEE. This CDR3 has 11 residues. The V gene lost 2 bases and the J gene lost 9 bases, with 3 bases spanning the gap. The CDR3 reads CASSFGSPLHF. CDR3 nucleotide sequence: TGTGCCAGCAGCTTCGGTTCACCCCTCCACTTT.